The T cell receptor beta chain under discussion was sequenced for a study of cytomegalovirus exposure and HLA in healthy donors. Study-level background: Roughly 179 million T cells yielded 117 million unique TCR beta sequences, as an earlier analysis found.

V trimming: 0 bases; J trimming: 2 bases; junction bases outside the gene matches: 7. Germline loops: CDR1 LGHNA, CDR2 YSLEER. CDR3 length: 18 amino acids. PCR involved 60 Vbeta and 13 Jbeta primers. TCRdb keeps only in-frame clones here, not all; method: immunoSEQ multiplex PCR. The sample includes some 140,000 clones, around 80% of them seen just once. The TCR was taken from a male donor in good health and CMV-seropositive. Sequencing used PBMCs. The gene calls are TRBV4-3 and TRBJ2-7; 13 nucleotides match TRBD2. CDR3: CASSQDRLAGGLAYEQYF. Here the CDR3 DNA reads TGCGCCAGCAGCCAAGATCGACTAGCGGGAGGACTCGCCTACGAGCAGTACTTC.